This entry lists 22 T cell receptor beta chains sequenced from one sample in a study of T cell repertoires in cytomegalovirus infection. Antigens of these TCRs are unknown. TCRdb re-derived calls from the reads in MiXCR, one entry per CDR3 protein. The table lists around 300,000 distinct CDR3 sequences, roughly 21% of them singletons. Sequences were derived from cultured PBMCs, sampled from culture after CMV antigen stimulation. Source of these receptors: a human donor in good health (CMV status not recorded). Some clones in this sample may be carry-over from other donors' samples.

A note on this clonotype: A junction boundary mismatches the germline segment, possibly from a read error. The chain combines TRBV7-7 with TRBJ1-1, with no clear D. Germline assignment: CDR1 SSHAT and CDR2 FNYEAQ (reference sequence). This CDR3 region has 15 residues. The CDR3: CASSPITLGNTEAFF. The CDR3 DNA follows: TGTGCTAGCAGCCCGATAACTCTGGGTAACACTGAAGCTTTCTTT.

This clonotype occurred many times. The chain employs TRBV12-3 or TRBV12-4 and TRBJ2-2; 8 nucleotides match TRBD1. CDR3 length equals 16 residues. Trimming cost V 6 bases and J 3 bases; bases outside gene matches: 9. The CDR3 bases are TGTGCCAGCAGCTTTCGGACAGGGCGGTACACCGGGGAGCTGTTTTTT. Protein sequence: CASSFRTGRYTGELFF.

V usage is TRBV19 and J usage is TRBJ1-2; D possibly corresponds to TRBD1 (5 bases). Germline CDR1 and CDR2: LNHDA and SQIVND (reference sequence). The CDR3 is made up of 14 amino acids. V gave up 0 bases and J gave up 3 bases, with 8 bases separating them. In DNA, the CDR3 is TGTGCCAGTAGTATAGACGAGGGGTACTATGGCTACACCTTC. Its translation: CASSIDEGYYGYTF.

This clonotype has only one observation. The junction does not match germline at one end; this may be a read error. The rearrangement joins TRBV7-6 to TRBJ2-2; 12 nucleotides agree with TRBD2. This CDR3 is built from 15 residues. CDR1 and CDR2 from the germline V gene are SGHVS and FNYEAQ. CDR3 nucleotide sequence: TGTGCCAGCAGCTTGGCTAGCGGGAGGGCCGGGGAGCTGTATTTT. This encodes CASSLASGRAGELYF.

This clonotype was seen a handful of times. The chain has TRBV11-2 and TRBJ2-3; D not certain. The length of the CDR3 is 14 residues. V was clipped by 2 bases and J by 4 bases, with 10 bases between them. Germline V CDR1 and CDR2: SGHAT, FQNNGV. The CDR3 nucleotides read TGTGCCAGCAGCTTATGGGTGGGTGCAGATACGCAGTATTTT. Protein: CASSLWVGADTQYF.

Ten or more counts support this clonotype. V gene TRBV6-1 combines with J gene TRBJ1-4; D perhaps matches TRBD1 (6 bases). Germline V lookup: CDR1 MNHNS, CDR2 SASEGT. The CDR3 extends over 14 amino acids. The ends were cut back, 5 bases at V and 7 bases at J, with 14 bases in the middle. The DNA of the CDR3 is TGTGCCAGCAGTACCGGGACAAGCAGTGAAAAACTGTTTTTT. This sequence encodes CASSTGTSSEKLFF.

This clonotype was observed at least ten times. V is TRBV12-3 or TRBV12-4 and J is TRBJ1-1; D not certain. The length of the CDR3 is 12 residues. Trimming left V 2 bases short and J 5 bases short, with 6 bases between. This CDR3 reads CASSLLGTEAFF. As DNA, the CDR3 is TGTGCCAGCAGTTTACTGGGAACTGAAGCTTTCTTT.

This clonotype occurred many times. The chain recombines TRBV7-2 with TRBJ1-1; TRBD1 matches 7 bases. The germline V gene encodes CDR1 SGHTA and CDR2 FQGNSA. V lost 4 bases and J lost 5; bases outside the gene matches: 7. The CDR3 extends over 14 amino acids. The CDR3 region is CASSSRGGLTEAFF. The DNA of the CDR3 is TGTGCCAGCAGCTCCAGGGGGGGCTTAACTGAAGCTTTCTTT. Full variable domain (rest looked up from reference TRBV7-2 and TRBJ1-1): GAGVSQSPSNKVTEKGKDVELRCDPISGHTALYWYRQSLGQGLEFLIYFQGNSAPDKSGLPSDRFSAERTGGSVSTLTIQRTQQEDSAVYLCASSSRGGLTEAFFGQGTRLTVV.

In its sample, this clonotype was seen many times. The chain uses TRBV7-2 and TRBJ2-5; 7 bases are a match to TRBD1. The germline V gene has CDR1 SGHTA and CDR2 FQGNSA. The CDR3 is made up of 15 amino acids. V lost 0 bases to trimming and J lost 1 base; unmatched junction nucleotides: 2. The DNA for the CDR3 is TGTGCCAGCAGCTTAGCCGGGACAGTCCAAGAGACCCAGTACTTC. Its protein product is CASSLAGTVQETQYF. Based on the CDR3 plus reference TRBV7-2 and TRBJ2-5, the full variable domain is GAGVSQSPSNKVTEKGKDVELRCDPISGHTALYWYRQSLGQGLEFLIYFQGNSAPDKSGLPSDRFSAERTGGSVSTLTIQRTQQEDSAVYLCASSLAGTVQETQYFGPGTRLLVL.

The chain uses TRBV6-2 or TRBV6-3 and TRBJ2-1; the match to TRBD2 covers 11 bases. This CDR3 is 16 amino acids long. V lost 1 base to trimming and J lost 6 bases; unmatched junction nucleotides: 5. Looked up from germline, CDR1 is MNHEY and CDR2 is SVGEGT. CDR3 DNA: TGTGCCAGCAGTTACTATCCGGGACTAGCGGCCAATGAGCAGTTCTTC. This translates into CASSYYPGLAANEQFF.

This clonotype was picked up many times. The chain has TRBV7-2 and TRBJ1-1; a weak D match, TRBD1 (5 bases). V was cut by 3 bases and J by 11 bases, with 19 bases left in between. CDR1 and CDR2 (germline): SGHTA, FQGNSA. The CDR3 contains 14 residues. As DNA, the CDR3 is TGTGCCAGCAGCTTCGACAGTCCGGCGATTTCGGCTTTCTTT. Its translation is CASSFDSPAISAFF. Drawing the rest from reference TRBV7-2 and TRBJ1-1, the complete variable domain is GAGVSQSPSNKVTEKGKDVELRCDPISGHTALYWYRQSLGQGLEFLIYFQGNSAPDKSGLPSDRFSAERTGGSVSTLTIQRTQQEDSAVYLCASSFDSPAISAFFGQGTRLTVV.

The rearrangement joins TRBV29-1 to TRBJ2-1, with 7 bases aligning to TRBD2. With 0 bases clipped from V and 0 bases from J, the junction kept 17 bases outside the gene matches. Germline-derived CDR1 and CDR2 are SQVTM and ANQGSEA. The CDR3 contains 20 residues. The CDR3 DNA reads as TGCAGCGTTGAAGATTGGAGCGGGGCGGGCATCTTAAGCTCCTACAATGAGCAGTTCTTC. It encodes CSVEDWSGAGILSSYNEQFF.

This clonotype was seen only a few times. V usage is TRBV4-1 and J usage is TRBJ2-7, with D possibly matching TRBD1 (5 bases). The CDR3 covers 16 residues. Germline V gene sequence: CDR1 MGHRA, CDR2 YSYEKL. V lost 2 bases and J 3 bases, leaving 17 bases between the germline ends. The CDR3 bases are TGCGCCAGCAGCCAAATTTTAGACAGCTCACTCTACGAGCAGTACGTC. It codes for CASSQILDSSLYEQYV.

This clonotype was recorded a few times. This chain uses TRBV12-3 or TRBV12-4 with TRBJ1-2, with unresolved D. The CDR3 is 15 residues long. Between the trimmed V and J ends, which lost 5 bases and 5 bases, there was a span of 18 bases. The CDR3: CASSQERSLFYGYTF. The CDR3 DNA reads TGTGCCAGCAGTCAAGAAAGGTCACTATTTTATGGCTACACCTTC.

The sample holds a few counts of this clonotype. V usage is TRBV5-6 and J usage is TRBJ1-2; TRBD1 might be the D (6 bases). Per the germline V gene, CDR1 is SGHDT and CDR2 is YYEEEE. Deletions cut 5 bases from V and 1 base from J, with 12 bases between. This CDR3 comprises 14 residues. CDR3 sequence: CASSPDSDNYGYTF. DNA for the CDR3: TGTGCCAGCAGTCCGGACAGTGATAACTATGGCTACACCTTC.

The CDR3 spells CASSATSFQETQYF. CDR3 in DNA: TGTGCCAGCAGCGCGACTAGCTTCCAAGAGACCCAGTACTTC. The chain joins TRBV5-4 to TRBJ2-5; 7 bases line up with TRBD2. V was pared by 4 bases and J by 1 base, with 4 bases of the junction left unmatched. The V gene's germline CDR1 is SGHNT and CDR2 YYREEE (reference sequence). The CDR3 has 14 residues.

This clonotype was counted a few times. CDR3 DNA: TGTGCCAGCAGTTACACGACCCTGGCCTACGAGCAGTACTTC. Residues: CASSYTTLAYEQYF. The V call is TRBV6-2 or TRBV6-3, the J call TRBJ2-7; D unresolved. V was pared by 2 bases and J by 2 bases, with 10 bases between. The CDR3 consists of 14 residues. CDR1 and CDR2 (germline): MNHEY, SVGEGT.

This clonotype has at least ten counts. The chain carries TRBV7-8 and TRBJ2-2, with TRBD2 matching over 9 bases. Germline V lookup: CDR1 SGHVS, CDR2 FQNEAQ. The CDR3 covers 18 residues. V was clipped by 4 bases and J by 3 bases; unmatched bases: 12. The CDR3 here is CASSSGLTSGGHTGELFF. The CDR3 coding sequence is TGTGCCAGCAGCTCAGGCTTGACTAGCGGAGGGCACACCGGGGAGCTGTTTTTT.

The V and J genes are TRBV4-1 and TRBJ1-1; 7 bases are shared with TRBD1. The V segment lost 4 bases and the J segment 3 bases; nucleotides outside the gene matches: 5. The germline gives CDR1 MGHRA, CDR2 YSYEKL. This CDR3 has 14 residues. The CDR3 nucleotides read TGCGCCAGCAGCCCGACAGGGCGGGACACTGAAGCTTTCTTT. Its translation is CASSPTGRDTEAFF.

In the case of this clonotype: A much bigger clone sits one base away, suggesting this may be a read error. CDR3 in amino acids: CASGTTVNQPQHF. The CDR3, as DNA: TGTGCCAGCGGTACCACGGTCAATCAGCCCCAGCATTTT. The chain links TRBV12-3 or TRBV12-4 to TRBJ1-5; D unresolved. The CDR3 is 13 residues long. Trimming shortened V by 8 bases and J by 3 bases, and 11 bases separated the two germline ends.

J is TRBJ2-5 and V is TRBV7-2; 7 positions match TRBD2. Germline V CDR1 and CDR2: SGHTA, FQGNSA. V trimming: 5 bases; J trimming: 8 bases; junction bases outside the gene matches: 8. The CDR3 totals 13 residues. The CDR3 protein is CASSLPGTKTQYF. As DNA, the CDR3 is TGTGCCAGCAGCCTACCCGGGACTAAAACCCAGTACTTC.

This clonotype was observed many times. The chain links TRBV27 to TRBJ2-7; 7 nucleotides agree with TRBD2. The CDR3 is 17 amino acids. Germline CDR1 MNHEY, CDR2 SMNVEV (reference sequence). J was trimmed by 2 bases and V by 2 bases; bases with no gene match: 12. The CDR3 region has the DNA TGTGCCAGCAGTTTAAAGTATCCGGGAGGCGAAACCTACGAGCAGTACTTC. Its protein product is CASSLKYPGGETYEQYF.